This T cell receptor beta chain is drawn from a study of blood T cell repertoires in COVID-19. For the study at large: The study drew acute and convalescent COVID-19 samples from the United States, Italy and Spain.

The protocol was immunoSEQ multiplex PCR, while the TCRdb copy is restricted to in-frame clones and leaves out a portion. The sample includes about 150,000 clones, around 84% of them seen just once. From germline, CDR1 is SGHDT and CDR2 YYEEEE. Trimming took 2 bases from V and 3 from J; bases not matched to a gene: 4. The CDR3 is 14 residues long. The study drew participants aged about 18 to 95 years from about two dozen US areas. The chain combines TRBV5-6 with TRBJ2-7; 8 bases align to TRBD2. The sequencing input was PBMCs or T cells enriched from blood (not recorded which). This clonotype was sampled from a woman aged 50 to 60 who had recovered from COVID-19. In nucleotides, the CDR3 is TGTGCCAGCAGCTTAAGCGGGAGCCACTACGAGCAGTACTTC. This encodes CASSLSGSHYEQYF. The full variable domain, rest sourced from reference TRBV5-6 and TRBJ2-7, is DAGVTQSPTHLIKTRGQQVTLRCSPKSGHDTVSWYQQALGQGPQFIFQYYEEEERQRGNFPDRFSGHQFPNYSSELNVNALLLGDSALYLCASSLSGSHYEQYFGPGTRLTVT.